Following are 30 T cell receptor beta chains from one sample sequenced in a study of T cells in Graves' hyperthyroidism and ophthalmopathy. Amplification targeted TCR beta CDR3 regions from RNA transcripts. The TCR CDR3 was amplified in a first-round RT-PCR using the HTBI primer set. From the multiplex PCR reads, TCRdb called clonotypes with MiXCR, one entry per CDR3 protein. Of hundreds of thousands of distinct CDR3 sequences in the sample, 12% to 15% were seen once. The source material was blood. These receptors originate from a woman aged 18 to 35 with Graves' hyperthyroidism.

This clonotype was detected ten times or more. V usage is TRBV30 and J usage is TRBJ2-5, with D possibly being TRBD1 or TRBD2 (5 bases each). CDR1 is GTSNPN, CDR2 SVGIG, per germline (reference sequence). This CDR3 has 14 residues. Between the trimmed V and J ends, which lost 3 bases and 3 bases, there was a span of 14 bases. The CDR3 loop reads CAWSPFRGEETQYF. CDR3 nucleotides: TGTGCCTGGAGCCCATTCAGAGGGGAAGAGACCCAGTACTTC.

A remark on this clonotype: It may be a read error: a sequence one base away is much more abundant. In this CDR3 the conserved last residue, phenylalanine or tryptophan, is missing, so a read error is likely. V gene TRBV5-1 combines with J gene TRBJ1-1, with 8 bases that match TRBD1. The CDR3 length is 16 residues. CDR1 and CDR2 (germline): SGHRS, YFSETQ. V dropped 0 bases and J dropped 5; count of bases not matched to a gene: 9. The CDR3 bases are TGCGCCAGCAGCTTGGCCCCTCAGGGGGCTTCGACTGAAGCTTTCCTT. Translated, it gives CASSLAPQGASTEAFL.

In this sample, this clonotype turned up many times. V gene TRBV11-2 combines with J gene TRBJ2-5, with 7 bases aligning to TRBD2. CDR1 and CDR2 (germline): SGHAT, FQNNGV. CDR3 length: 14 amino acids. V gave up 4 bases and J gave up 1 base; unmatched junction bases: 3. The CDR3: CASSSIAGQETQYF. CDR3 DNA: TGTGCCAGCAGCTCCATAGCGGGCCAAGAGACCCAGTACTTC.

This clonotype was detected many times. This sequence joins TRBV30 and TRBJ1-1; D gene unclear. The CDR3 extends over 16 amino acids. Trimming cost V 0 bases and J 0 bases, with 14 bases left between them. Germline V gene sequence: CDR1 GTSNPN, CDR2 SVGIG (reference sequence). The CDR3: CAWSVSFGLLNTEAFF. The CDR3 coding sequence is TGTGCCTGGAGTGTAAGTTTTGGGCTGTTGAACACTGAAGCTTTCTTT. Full variable domain (missing parts from reference TRBV30 and TRBJ1-1): SQTIHQWPATLVQPVGSPLSLECTVEGTSNPNLYWYRQAAGRGLQLLFYSVGIGQISSEVPQNLSASRPQDRQFILSSKKLLLSDSGFYLCAWSVSFGLLNTEAFFGQGTRLTVV.

This clonotype has ten or more counts. The chain has TRBV27 and TRBJ1-2; D is possibly TRBD1 (5 bases). Trimming stripped 3 bases from V and 6 bases from J, with 23 bases between. This CDR3 is built from 17 residues. Per germline, CDR1 MNHEY and CDR2 SMNVEV (reference sequence). This CDR3 reads CASSLTYSGVNSHGYTF. Written as DNA, the CDR3 is TGTGCCAGCAGTTTGACGTATTCGGGGGTAAACAGTCATGGCTACACCTTC.

This chain connects TRBV2 to TRBJ2-7, with D possibly being TRBD1 (6 bases). Germline V gene lookup returns CDR1 SNHLY and CDR2 FYNNEI. This CDR3 comprises 13 residues. V was cut by 7 bases and J by 3 bases, with 13 bases left in between. The CDR3 is CASKQDRVYEQYF. The CDR3 nucleotides read TGTGCCAGCAAGCAGGACAGAGTCTACGAGCAGTACTTC.

This clonotype was recorded at least ten times. The chain has TRBV12-3 or TRBV12-4 and TRBJ2-3; TRBD1 or TRBD2 may be the D gene (6 bases each). V was pared by 8 bases and J by 9 bases, with 18 bases between. The CDR3 consists of 13 residues. The CDR3 is CASARGDGETQYF. The CDR3 DNA reads TGTGCCAGCGCTAGGGGGGACGGAGAAACGCAGTATTTT.

V and J are TRBV4-1 and TRBJ2-2; unclear D gene. The CDR3 is made up of 13 amino acids. Per the germline V gene, CDR1 is MGHRA and CDR2 is YSYEKL. V lost 0 bases and J lost 9, with 8 bases in between. The CDR3 loop is CASSQEQLWELFF. The CDR3, as DNA: TGCGCCAGCAGCCAAGAACAATTATGGGAGCTGTTTTTT.

This clonotype was observed at least ten times. This sequence joins TRBV5-1 and TRBJ2-1; no reliable D call. Trimming took 1 base from V and 5 from J, leaving 10 bases between them. The germline CDR1 and CDR2 sequences are SGHRS and YFSETQ. The CDR3 runs 14 residues. CDR3 protein: CASSLTTADNEQFF. CDR3 DNA sequence: TGCGCCAGCAGCTTGACTACCGCTGACAATGAGCAGTTCTTC.

This chain uses TRBV19 with TRBJ2-1; 8 positions match TRBD1. Germline V gene lookup returns CDR1 LNHDA and CDR2 SQIVND (reference sequence). V shed 2 bases, J shed 7 bases, and the junction held 4 bases outside the gene matches. The CDR3 consists of 14 residues. The CDR3 protein is CASSIWTGRNEQFF. In DNA, the CDR3 is TGTGCCAGTAGTATATGGACAGGGAGGAATGAGCAGTTCTTC.

This clonotype was counted between two and nine times. V usage is TRBV6-1 and J usage is TRBJ1-1, with D possibly TRBD1 on 6 matching bases. CDR3 length equals 16 residues. V was clipped by 6 bases and J by 0 bases, with 17 bases between them. CDR1 MNHNS and CDR2 SASEGT come from the germline V gene. CDR3 sequence: CASRLDSSALNTEAFF. CDR3 in DNA: TGTGCCAGCAGGCTGGACAGTTCAGCCTTGAACACTGAAGCTTTCTTT.

This clonotype was seen many times. The chain carries TRBV20-1 and TRBJ2-1, with TRBD2 matching over 13 bases. Trimming removed 3 bases from V and 7 bases from J; junction bases left unmatched: 9. The CDR3 runs to 16 residues. Germline V gives CDR1 DFQATT, CDR2 SNEGSKA (reference sequence). CDR3 DNA sequence: TGCAGTGCTAGCCGAACTAGCGGGAGGGCCAATAATGAGCAGTTCTTC. It encodes CSASRTSGRANNEQFF.

In its sample, this clonotype was seen a few times. The genes are TRBV20-1 and TRBJ2-5; tentative D call: TRBD2 (5 bases). Per the germline V gene, CDR1 is DFQATT and CDR2 is SNEGSKA (reference sequence). V lost 5 bases, J lost 5 bases, and 12 bases lay in between. This CDR3 spans 12 amino acids. This CDR3 reads CSARGSAETQYF. DNA for the CDR3: TGCAGTGCTCGTGGGAGTGCGGAGACCCAGTACTTC.

In this sample, this clonotype turned up a few times. CDR3 loop: CASSSAARNEKLFF. DNA for the CDR3: TGTGCCAGCAGCTCTGCGGCGAGGAATGAAAAACTGTTTTTT. The V and J genes are TRBV5-5 and TRBJ1-4; D gene ambiguous. This CDR3 has 14 amino acids. Germline V gene sequence: CDR1 SGHKS, CDR2 YYEKEE (reference sequence). V dropped 3 bases and J dropped 5 bases, with 11 bases sitting between them.

There are a few counts of this clonotype. This may arise from a read error, as a much more abundant clone is one base away. The chain has TRBV30 and TRBJ2-1; D gene uncertain. The CDR3 sequence is 12 residues long. The germline CDR1 and CDR2 sequences are GTSNPN and SVGIG (reference sequence). The DNA for the CDR3 is TGTGCCTGGAGTCAGATGTACAATGTGCAGTTCTTC. This sequence encodes CAWSQMYNVQFF.

This clonotype has at least ten counts. The rearrangement links TRBV7-9 to TRBJ2-3; D is tentatively TRBD1 or TRBD2 (5 bases each). CDR1 and CDR2 from the germline V gene are SEHNR and FQNEAQ (reference sequence). The CDR3 runs to 14 residues. The germline V and J ends were trimmed by 7 bases and 1 base, with 12 bases remaining between them. CDR3 amino acids: CASIRGPRTDTQYF. The CDR3 DNA sequence: TGTGCCAGCATCCGGGGACCGCGCACAGATACGCAGTATTTT.

Ten or more counts support this clonotype. In nucleotides, the CDR3 is TGTGCCAGCAGTTATGGGGGACATGAGCAGTTCTTC. Its translation is CASSYGGHEQFF. The chain links TRBV27 to TRBJ2-1, with D perhaps TRBD1 or TRBD2 (5 bases each). Trimming left V 4 bases short and J 8 bases short, with 9 bases between. This CDR3 is built from 12 residues. Germline V lookup: CDR1 MNHEY, CDR2 SMNVEV (reference sequence).

This clonotype was counted ten times or more. This chain joins TRBV11-3 and TRBJ2-5, with 9 bases fitting TRBD2. The CDR3 has 18 amino acids. Germline V gene sequence: CDR1 SGHNT, CDR2 YENEEA. V was pared by 5 bases and J by 0 bases, with 13 bases of the junction left unmatched. CDR3 nucleotide sequence: TGTGCCAGCAGCCCACGTCCTCTCACTAGCGGGTACCAAGAGACCCAGTACTTC. Protein product: CASSPRPLTSGYQETQYF.

The V gene is TRBV5-1, the J gene TRBJ2-1, with 7 bases fitting TRBD1. This CDR3 is 15 amino acids long. Germline CDR1 SGHRS, CDR2 YFSETQ. Germline trimming cut 3 bases from V and 4 bases from J; bases unmatched to any gene: 7. In DNA, the CDR3 is TGCGCCAGCAGCTGGGGACAGAGCTCTTACAATGAGCAGTTCTTC. This sequence encodes CASSWGQSSYNEQFF.

Here the CDR3 reads CASAESYEQYF. For the CDR3, the DNA is TGTGCCAGCGCGGAATCCTACGAGCAGTACTTC. J is TRBJ2-7 and V is TRBV12-3 or TRBV12-4; no firm D call. The CDR3 is 11 amino acids. V lost 8 bases, J lost 1 base, and 6 bases lay in between.

Here the CDR3 reads CASSGGQGDAQPQHF. The CDR3 DNA reads as TGTGCCAGCAGTGGGGGACAGGGGGATGCTCAGCCCCAGCATTTT. The chain combines TRBV6-2 or TRBV6-3 with TRBJ1-5; 11 nucleotides agree with TRBD1. CDR3 length: 15 amino acids. From germline, CDR1 is MNHEY and CDR2 SVGEGT. With V trimmed by 5 bases and J by 6 bases, 6 bases remained unmatched.

The gene calls are TRBV18 and TRBJ1-4, with 8 bases aligning to TRBD1. Trimming at V came to 3 bases and at J to 7 bases, leaving 4 bases not matched to a gene. The germline V gene encodes CDR1 KGHSH and CDR2 LQKENI. CDR3 size: 14 residues. CDR3 amino acids: CASSPGRGPEKLFF. The CDR3, as DNA: TGTGCCAGCTCACCTGGCAGGGGGCCTGAAAAACTGTTTTTT.

The chain links TRBV6-9 to TRBJ2-3, with 7 bases that match TRBD1. The trim removed 1 base at V and 0 bases at J, leaving 1 base unmatched. The CDR3 loop spans 15 amino acids. Germline V lookup: CDR1 MNHGY, CDR2 SVAAGI. The CDR3 sequence: CASSYWGQSTDTQYF. The CDR3 region has the DNA TGTGCCAGCAGTTATTGGGGACAGAGCACAGATACGCAGTATTTT.

The V call is TRBV29-1, the J call TRBJ1-2, with 11 bases aligning to TRBD1. The ends lost 7 bases at V and 2 bases at J; junction bases unmatched: 6. Germline V gene lookup returns CDR1 SQVTM and CDR2 ANQGSEA. CDR3 length equals 14 residues. CDR3 region: CSAGQGAPNYGYTF. The CDR3 nucleotides are TGCAGCGCCGGACAGGGGGCGCCGAACTATGGCTACACCTTC.

J is TRBJ2-2 and V is TRBV12-3 or TRBV12-4; D unclear. The V gene lost 1 base and the J gene lost 4 bases, with 7 bases spanning the gap. This CDR3 has 14 residues. The CDR3 sequence is CASSLGLGTGELFF. Here the CDR3 DNA reads TGTGCCAGCAGTTTAGGTTTGGGCACCGGGGAGCTGTTTTTT.

This clonotype was counted ten times or more. The chain combines TRBV30 with TRBJ1-5; unclear D gene. Germline V gives CDR1 GTSNPN, CDR2 SVGIG (reference sequence). This CDR3 is 14 amino acids long. Trimming cost V 0 bases and J 5 bases, with 11 bases left between them. The CDR3 here is CAWSVKGDDQPQHF. CDR3 nucleotide sequence: TGTGCCTGGAGTGTAAAGGGTGACGATCAGCCCCAGCATTTT.

This clonotype has at least ten counts. The J gene is TRBJ2-3, the V gene TRBV20-1, with D perhaps matching TRBD2 (7 bases). The CDR3 extends over 14 amino acids. Germline CDR1 is DFQATT and CDR2 is SNEGSKA (reference sequence). With 6 bases removed from V and 4 bases from J, the gap between germline ends came to 17 bases. The CDR3 reads CSALAGAGADTQYF. The CDR3 DNA follows: TGCAGTGCCTTGGCGGGGGCGGGAGCAGATACGCAGTATTTT.

This clonotype was detected many times. The chain is built from TRBV5-1 and TRBJ1-2; D is undetermined. Germline V gene data show CDR1 as SGHRS and CDR2 as YFSETQ. The CDR3 is made up of 14 amino acids. Trimming cost V 0 bases and J 4 bases, with 10 bases left between them. The CDR3 DNA reads TGCGCCAGCAGCTTGGATGGGCGAACCTATGGCTACACCTTC. This gives the protein CASSLDGRTYGYTF. Looking up the rest from reference TRBV5-1 and TRBJ1-2 gives the full variable domain: KAGVTQTPRYLIKTRGQQVTLSCSPISGHRSVSWYQQTPGQGLQFLFEYFSETQRNKGNFPGRFSGRQFSNSRSEMNVSTLELGDSALYLCASSLDGRTYGYTFGSGTRLTVV.

The chain combines TRBV6-1 with TRBJ2-4; D gene uncertain. This CDR3 contains 14 residues. Looked up from germline, CDR1 is MNHNS and CDR2 is SASEGT. V lost 6 bases and J 10 bases, leaving 19 bases between the germline ends. The CDR3 nucleotides read TGTGCCAGCAGCTCCCGGGCTCCCACGCGGATTCAGTACTTC. Amino acid sequence: CASSSRAPTRIQYF.

This clonotype was counted ten times or more. The CDR3 is CASSLTTSGNLNEQFF. DNA of the CDR3: TGTGCCAGCAGCTTAACTACTAGCGGGAATTTGAATGAGCAGTTCTTC. This sequence joins TRBV7-3 and TRBJ2-1; TRBD2 matches at 10 bases. This CDR3 region has 16 residues. Germline assignment: CDR1 SGHTA and CDR2 FQGTGA. Trimming removed 0 bases from V and 7 bases from J; junction bases left unmatched: 6.